The 10 T cell receptor beta chains below come from one sample, sequenced in a study of T cell repertoires in cytomegalovirus infection. Their recognized antigens are unknown. TCRdb called the reads again in MiXCR, with one record for every CDR3 protein. The sample consists of roughly 800,000 distinct CDR3 sequences, 25% to 30% of them appearing once. The sequencing here drew on cultured CD8+ T cells from PBMCs, taken from culture after CMV antigen stimulation. The receptor set was obtained from a human donor in good health (CMV status not recorded). Some clones in this sample may be carry-over from other donors' samples.

The rearrangement uses TRBV6-5 and TRBJ2-1, with D perhaps matching TRBD1 or TRBD2 (5 bases each). Germline V CDR1 and CDR2: MNHEY, SVGAGI. The CDR3 has 14 amino acids. The V end lost 5 bases, the J end lost 4 bases, and 12 bases lay between the germline ends. The CDR3 reads CASSPHWGYNEQFF. The CDR3 DNA follows: TGTGCCAGCAGTCCCCATTGGGGGTACAATGAGCAGTTCTTC.

Ten or more counts support this clonotype. The chain recombines TRBV6-1 with TRBJ2-1, with D unclear. This CDR3 is built from 14 residues. Deletions cut 1 base from V and 4 bases from J, with 8 bases between. Germline CDR1 reads MNHNS; CDR2 reads SASEGT. Written as DNA, the CDR3 is TGTGCCAGCAGTGAAGTGAAAGGGTACAATGAGCAGTTCTTC. Its translation is CASSEVKGYNEQFF.

The chain uses TRBV7-9 and TRBJ2-7, with D uncertain. This CDR3 region has 13 residues. Germline loops: CDR1 SEHNR, CDR2 FQNEAQ (reference sequence). V gave up 5 bases and J gave up 2 bases, with 10 bases separating them. DNA of the CDR3: TGTGCCAGCAGCAGGTGGGCCGCCTACGAGCAGTACTTC. It encodes CASSRWAAYEQYF.

This clonotype showed up just a few times. This chain joins TRBV6-5 and TRBJ1-5, with D perhaps matching TRBD1 (6 bases). The V end lost 6 bases, the J end lost 2 bases, and 11 bases lay between the germline ends. This CDR3 region has 14 residues. Germline assignment: CDR1 MNHEY and CDR2 SVGAGI. CDR3 nucleotides: TGTGCCAGCAGGCAGACAGGAGGCAATCAGCCCCAGCATTTT. Encoded protein: CASRQTGGNQPQHF.

This chain links TRBV12-3 or TRBV12-4 with TRBJ2-1; 12 nucleotides line up with TRBD2. J lost 4 bases, V lost 1 base, and 11 bases had no gene match. There are 19 residues in the CDR3. Here the CDR3 reads CASSLDMATSGGIYNEQFF. CDR3 sequence (DNA): TGTGCCAGCAGTTTAGATATGGCAACTAGCGGGGGGATTTACAATGAGCAGTTCTTC.

This clonotype was seen only a few times. V and J are TRBV28 and TRBJ2-7, with 8 bases that match TRBD2. J was trimmed by 5 bases and V by 8 bases; bases with no gene match: 2. The germline CDR1 and CDR2 sequences are MDHEN and SYDVKM. The CDR3 length is 11 residues. In DNA form, the CDR3 reads TGTGCCAGCCGGGAGGGGAACGAGCAGTACGTC. This encodes CASREGNEQYV.

The CDR3 DNA reads TGCAGTGCTAGGTGGACAGGGGAACGTGAAAAACTGTTTTTT. It yields the protein CSARWTGEREKLFF. J is TRBJ1-4 and V is TRBV20-1, with TRBD1 matching 9 bases. The V gene's germline CDR1 is DFQATT and CDR2 SNEGSKA (reference sequence). The trim removed 3 bases at V and 7 bases at J, leaving 6 bases unmatched. The length of the CDR3 is 14 residues.

This chain joins TRBV24-1 and TRBJ1-5, with TRBD1 matching 8 bases. CDR1 is KGHDR and CDR2 is SFDVKD in the germline V gene. Germline trimming cut 2 bases from V and 3 bases from J; bases unmatched to any gene: 2. The CDR3 runs 15 residues. CDR3 DNA: TGTGCCACCAGTGATTCAGGGGGCGTCAATCAGCCCCAGCATTTT. This encodes CATSDSGGVNQPQHF.

This clonotype was seen only a few times. J is TRBJ1-1 and V is TRBV9; D remains unclear. The CDR3 is 12 amino acids. Germline lookup yields CDR1 SGDLS and CDR2 YYNGEE. Trimming pared 4 bases from V and 3 bases from J, leaving 7 bases between. CDR3 nucleotide sequence: TGTGCCAGCAGCAACCGGGACACTGAAGCTTTCTTT. This codes for CASSNRDTEAFF.

A remark on this clonotype: Relative to the germline gene, one junction end is altered; a read error may explain this. This chain connects TRBV11-2 to TRBJ1-2; 9 nucleotides align to TRBD1. Germline V lookup: CDR1 SGHAT, CDR2 FQNNGV. The CDR3 covers 13 residues. This CDR3 is CASSSRDRVVLAF. CDR3 bases: TGTGCCAGCAGCTCCCGGGACAGGGTAGTTCTCGCCTTC.